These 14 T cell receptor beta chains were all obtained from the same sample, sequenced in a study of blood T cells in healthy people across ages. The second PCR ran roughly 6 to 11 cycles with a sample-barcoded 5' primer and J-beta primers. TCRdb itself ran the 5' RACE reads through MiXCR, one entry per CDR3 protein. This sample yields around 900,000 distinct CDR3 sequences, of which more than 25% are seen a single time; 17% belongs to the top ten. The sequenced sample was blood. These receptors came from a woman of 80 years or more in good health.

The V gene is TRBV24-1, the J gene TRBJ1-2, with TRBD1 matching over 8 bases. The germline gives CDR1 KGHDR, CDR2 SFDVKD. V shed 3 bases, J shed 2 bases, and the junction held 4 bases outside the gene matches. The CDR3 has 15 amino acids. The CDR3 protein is CATSDTRTGNYGYTF. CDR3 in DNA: TGTGCCACCAGTGATACCCGGACAGGGAACTATGGCTACACCTTC.

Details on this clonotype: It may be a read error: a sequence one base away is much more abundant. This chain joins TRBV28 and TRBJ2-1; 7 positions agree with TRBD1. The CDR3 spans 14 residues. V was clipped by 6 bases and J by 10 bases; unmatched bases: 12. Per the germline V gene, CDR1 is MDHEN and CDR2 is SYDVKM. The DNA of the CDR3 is TGTGCCAGCAGACCGGGACAGTCATCCTACGAGCAGTTCTTC. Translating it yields CASRPGQSSYEQFF.

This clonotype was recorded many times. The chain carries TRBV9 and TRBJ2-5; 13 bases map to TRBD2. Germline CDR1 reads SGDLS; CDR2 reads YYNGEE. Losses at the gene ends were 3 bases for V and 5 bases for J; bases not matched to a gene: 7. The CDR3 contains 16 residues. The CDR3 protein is CASSGTSGGAWETQYF. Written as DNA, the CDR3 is TGTGCCAGCAGCGGAACTAGCGGGGGGGCTTGGGAGACCCAGTACTTC.

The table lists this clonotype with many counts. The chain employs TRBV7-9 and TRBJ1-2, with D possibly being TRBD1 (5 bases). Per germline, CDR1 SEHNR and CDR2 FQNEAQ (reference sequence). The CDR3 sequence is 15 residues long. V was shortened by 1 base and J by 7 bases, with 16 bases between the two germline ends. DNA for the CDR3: TGTGCCAGCAGCTTAGATGGGGGGATCTCTGGTGGCTACACCTTC. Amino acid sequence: CASSLDGGISGGYTF.

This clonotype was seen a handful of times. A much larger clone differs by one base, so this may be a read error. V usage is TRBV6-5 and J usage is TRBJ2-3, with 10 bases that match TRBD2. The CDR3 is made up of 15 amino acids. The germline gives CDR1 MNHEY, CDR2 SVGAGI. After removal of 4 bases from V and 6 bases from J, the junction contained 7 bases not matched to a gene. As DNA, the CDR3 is TGTGCCAGCAGTTTAGCTAGCGGGGGTTGGGATACGCAGTATTTT. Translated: CASSLASGGWDTQYF.

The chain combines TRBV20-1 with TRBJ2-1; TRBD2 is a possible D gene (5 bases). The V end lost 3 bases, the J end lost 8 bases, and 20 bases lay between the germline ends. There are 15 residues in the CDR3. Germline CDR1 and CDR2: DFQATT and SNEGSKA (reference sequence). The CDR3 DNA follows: TGCAGTGCTAGGGCTCGCGGGCAAACTTCGGATGAGCAGTTCTTC. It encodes CSARARGQTSDEQFF.

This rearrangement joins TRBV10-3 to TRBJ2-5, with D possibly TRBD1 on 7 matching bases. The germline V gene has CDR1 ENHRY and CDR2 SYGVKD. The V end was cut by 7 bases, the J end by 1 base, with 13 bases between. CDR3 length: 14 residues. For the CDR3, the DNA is TGTGCCATCAAACCCCAGGGGGGCCAAGAGACCCAGTACTTC. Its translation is CAIKPQGGQETQYF.

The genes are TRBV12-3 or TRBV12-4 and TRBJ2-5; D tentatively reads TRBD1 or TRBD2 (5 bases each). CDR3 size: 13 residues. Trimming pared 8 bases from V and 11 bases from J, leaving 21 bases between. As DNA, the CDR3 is TGTGCCAGCGGCCGGGGCAGGGAAGGGGAGCAGTACTTC. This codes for CASGRGREGEQYF.

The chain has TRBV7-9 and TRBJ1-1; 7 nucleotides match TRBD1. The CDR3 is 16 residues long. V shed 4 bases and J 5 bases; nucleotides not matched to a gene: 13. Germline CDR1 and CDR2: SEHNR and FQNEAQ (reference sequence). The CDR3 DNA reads TGTGCCAGCAGCTCCCCTGGGGACAGCAAATCGACTGAAGCTTTCTTT. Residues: CASSSPGDSKSTEAFF. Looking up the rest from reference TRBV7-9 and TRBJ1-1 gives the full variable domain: DTGVSQNPRHKITKRGQNVTFRCDPISEHNRLYWYRQTLGQGPEFLTYFQNEAQLEKSRLLSDRFSAERPKGSFSTLEIQRTEQGDSAMYLCASSSPGDSKSTEAFFGQGTRLTVV.

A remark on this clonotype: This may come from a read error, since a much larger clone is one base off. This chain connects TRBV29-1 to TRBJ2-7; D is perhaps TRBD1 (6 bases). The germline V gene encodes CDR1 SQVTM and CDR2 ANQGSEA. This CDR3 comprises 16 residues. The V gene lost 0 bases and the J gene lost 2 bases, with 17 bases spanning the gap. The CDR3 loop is CSVEDQGPPRAYEQYF. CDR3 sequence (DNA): TGCAGCGTTGAAGATCAGGGGCCTCCAAGGGCCTACGAGCAGTACTTC.

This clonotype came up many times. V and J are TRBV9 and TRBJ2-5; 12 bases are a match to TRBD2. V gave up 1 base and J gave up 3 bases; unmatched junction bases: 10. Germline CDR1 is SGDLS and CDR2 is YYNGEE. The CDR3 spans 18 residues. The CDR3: CASSVLASGGAREETQYF. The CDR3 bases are TGTGCCAGCAGCGTATTGGCTAGCGGGGGGGCACGCGAAGAGACCCAGTACTTC. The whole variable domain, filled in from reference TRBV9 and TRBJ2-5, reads DSGVTQTPKHLITATGQRVTLRCSPRSGDLSVYWYQQSLDQGLQFLIQYYNGEERAKGNILERFSAQQFPDLHSELNLSSLELGDSALYFCASSVLASGGAREETQYFGPGTRLLVL.

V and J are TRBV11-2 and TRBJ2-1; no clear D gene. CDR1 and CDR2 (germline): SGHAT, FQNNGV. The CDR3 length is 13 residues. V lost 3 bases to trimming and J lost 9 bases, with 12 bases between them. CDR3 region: CASSFGEVVEQFF. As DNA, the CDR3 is TGTGCCAGCAGCTTTGGAGAGGTTGTTGAGCAGTTCTTC. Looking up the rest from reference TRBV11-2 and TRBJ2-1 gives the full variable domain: EAGVAQSPRYKIIEKRQSVAFWCNPISGHATLYWYQQILGQGPKLLIQFQNNGVVDDSQLPKDRFSAERLKGVDSTLKIQPAKLEDSAVYLCASSFGEVVEQFFGPGTRLTVL.

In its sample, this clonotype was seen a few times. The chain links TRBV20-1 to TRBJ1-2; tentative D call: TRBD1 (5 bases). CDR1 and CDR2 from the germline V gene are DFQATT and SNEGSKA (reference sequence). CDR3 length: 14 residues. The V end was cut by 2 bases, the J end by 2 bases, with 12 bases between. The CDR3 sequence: CSARRQGGNYGYTF. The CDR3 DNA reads TGCAGTGCTAGACGGCAGGGCGGGAACTATGGCTACACCTTC.

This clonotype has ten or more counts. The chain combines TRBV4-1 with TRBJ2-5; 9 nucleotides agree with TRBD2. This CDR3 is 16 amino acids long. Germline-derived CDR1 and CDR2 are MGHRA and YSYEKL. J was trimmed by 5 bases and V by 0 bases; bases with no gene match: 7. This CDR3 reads CASSQEWRGGGETQYF. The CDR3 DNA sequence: TGCGCCAGCAGCCAAGAATGGCGGGGGGGCGGGGAGACCCAGTACTTC.